This T cell receptor (beta chain) was profiled in a study of cytomegalovirus exposure and HLA in healthy donors. Across the whole study: A preliminary data release comprised about 85 million unique TCRs obtained from HLA-typed donors. Study-level results: The study put 150 to 200 TCR beta chains on its list as cytomegalovirus-associated. About 90% or about 30% of the time was how often most TCR beta V segments were productive, according to an earlier analysis.

With regard to this clone: Its antigen is undetermined. The junction and the germline gene differ at one end; a read error may be behind it.

Healthy individuals who donated bone marrow served as the donors. Germline V gives CDR1 SEHNR, CDR2 FQNEAQ (reference sequence). CDR3 length: 12 amino acids. The primer mix had 60 Vbeta and 13 Jbeta primers. Generated by immunoSEQ multiplex PCR, the TCRdb table keeps only in-frame clones and is missing some. The profile shows about 110,000 clones, roughly two thirds of them singletons. This TCR was recovered from a woman aged 25-40 years in good health and CMV-seronegative. The chain recombines TRBV7-9 with TRBJ2-1; D remains unclear. Sequenced material: PBMCs. DNA of the CDR3: TGTTCCAGCAGCTCAGTGGACAATGAGCAGTTCTTC. This gives the protein CSSSSVDNEQFF. Full variable domain (rest looked up from reference TRBV7-9 and TRBJ2-1): DTGVSQNPRHKITKRGQNVTFRCDPISEHNRLYWYRQTLGQGPEFLTYFQNEAQLEKSRLLSDRFSAERPKGSFSTLEIQRTEQGDSAMYLCSSSSVDNEQFFGPGTRLTVL.